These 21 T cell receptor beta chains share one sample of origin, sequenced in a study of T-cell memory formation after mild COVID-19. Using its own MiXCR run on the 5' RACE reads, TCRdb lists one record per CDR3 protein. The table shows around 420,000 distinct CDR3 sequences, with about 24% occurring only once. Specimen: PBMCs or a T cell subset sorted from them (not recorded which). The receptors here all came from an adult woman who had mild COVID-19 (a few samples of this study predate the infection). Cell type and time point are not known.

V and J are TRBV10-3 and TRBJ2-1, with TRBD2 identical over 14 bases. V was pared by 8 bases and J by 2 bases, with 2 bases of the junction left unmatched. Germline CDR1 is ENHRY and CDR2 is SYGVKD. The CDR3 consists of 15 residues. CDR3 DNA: TGTGCCATCTCGGGACTAGCGGGGGCCTACAATGAGCAGTTCTTC. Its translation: CAISGLAGAYNEQFF.

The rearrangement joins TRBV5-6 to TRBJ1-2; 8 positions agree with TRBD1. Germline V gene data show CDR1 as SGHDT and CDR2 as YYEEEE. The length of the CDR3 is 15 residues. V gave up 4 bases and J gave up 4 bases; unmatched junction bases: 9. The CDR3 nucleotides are TGTGCCAGCAGCACCTCAGGGGGCGCCGGCTATGGCTACACCTTC. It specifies CASSTSGGAGYGYTF.

DNA of the CDR3: TGCAGTCCTCTTTCCGGGGGGGCCCTCTACGAGCAGTACTTC. It is translated as CSPLSGGALYEQYF. V is TRBV20-1 and J is TRBJ2-7; 8 bases are a match to TRBD2. CDR3 length: 14 residues. The J segment lost 3 bases and the V segment lost 8 bases, leaving 12 bases of the junction unmatched. CDR1 is DFQATT and CDR2 is SNEGSKA in the germline V gene (reference sequence).

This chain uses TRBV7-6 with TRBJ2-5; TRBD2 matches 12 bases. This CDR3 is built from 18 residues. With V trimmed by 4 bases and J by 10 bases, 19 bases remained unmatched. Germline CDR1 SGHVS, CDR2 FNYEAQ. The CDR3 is CASSSPGTSGLPQWVQYF. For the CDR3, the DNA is TGTGCCAGCAGCTCTCCCGGGACTAGCGGGCTCCCCCAATGGGTCCAGTACTTC.

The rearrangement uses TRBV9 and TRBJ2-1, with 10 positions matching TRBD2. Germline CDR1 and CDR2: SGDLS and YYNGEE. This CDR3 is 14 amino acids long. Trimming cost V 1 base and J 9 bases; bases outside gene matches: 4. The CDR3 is CASSVLLAGSEQFF. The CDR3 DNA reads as TGTGCCAGCAGCGTACTACTAGCGGGGAGTGAGCAGTTCTTC.

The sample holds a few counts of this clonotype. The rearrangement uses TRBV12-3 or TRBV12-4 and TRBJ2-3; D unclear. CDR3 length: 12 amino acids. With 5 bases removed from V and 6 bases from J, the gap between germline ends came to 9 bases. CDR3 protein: CASSPRRDTQYF. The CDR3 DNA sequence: TGTGCCAGCAGTCCCCGCCGGGATACGCAGTATTTT.

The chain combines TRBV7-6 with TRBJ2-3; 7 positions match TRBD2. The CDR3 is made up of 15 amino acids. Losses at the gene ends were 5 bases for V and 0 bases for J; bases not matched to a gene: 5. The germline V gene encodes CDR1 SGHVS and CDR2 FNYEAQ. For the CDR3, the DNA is TGTGCCAGCAGCCCTCTCGGGGGGAGCACAGATACGCAGTATTTT. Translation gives CASSPLGGSTDTQYF.

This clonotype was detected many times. CDR3 protein: CASSLGGREQYF. In DNA, the CDR3 is TGTGCCAGCAGCTTAGGGGGGCGCGAGCAGTACTTC. The V gene is TRBV7-6, the J gene TRBJ2-7; tentatively, D is TRBD1 (6 bases). CDR3 size: 12 residues. The germline V gene encodes CDR1 SGHVS and CDR2 FNYEAQ. Trimming pared 1 base from V and 6 bases from J, leaving 7 bases between.

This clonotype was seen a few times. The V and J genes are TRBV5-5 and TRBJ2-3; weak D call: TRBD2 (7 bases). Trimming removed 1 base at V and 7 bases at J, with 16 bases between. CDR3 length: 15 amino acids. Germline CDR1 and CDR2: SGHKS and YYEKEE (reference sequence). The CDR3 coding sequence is TGTGCCAGCAGCTTGATTCCAGGGGAGGGAAATACGCAGTATTTT. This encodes CASSLIPGEGNTQYF.

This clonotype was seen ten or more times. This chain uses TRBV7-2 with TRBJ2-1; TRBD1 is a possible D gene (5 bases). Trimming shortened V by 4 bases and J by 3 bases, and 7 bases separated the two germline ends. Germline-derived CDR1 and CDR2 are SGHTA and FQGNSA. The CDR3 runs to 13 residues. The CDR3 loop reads CASSSQGYNEQFF. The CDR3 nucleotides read TGTGCCAGCAGCTCCCAGGGCTACAATGAGCAGTTCTTC.

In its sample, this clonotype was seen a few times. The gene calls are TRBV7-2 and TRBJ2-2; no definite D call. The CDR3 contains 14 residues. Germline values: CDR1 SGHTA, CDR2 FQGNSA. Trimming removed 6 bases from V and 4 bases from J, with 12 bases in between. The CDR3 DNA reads TGTGCCAGCAGATCTACTGGAACCACCGGGGAGCTGTTTTTT. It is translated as CASRSTGTTGELFF.

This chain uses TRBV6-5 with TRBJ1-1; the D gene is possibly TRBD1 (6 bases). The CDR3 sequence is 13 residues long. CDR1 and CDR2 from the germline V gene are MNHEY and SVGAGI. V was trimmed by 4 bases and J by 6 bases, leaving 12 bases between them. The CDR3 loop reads CASSSPGASEAFF. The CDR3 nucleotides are TGTGCCAGCAGTTCCCCGGGGGCTTCTGAAGCTTTCTTT.

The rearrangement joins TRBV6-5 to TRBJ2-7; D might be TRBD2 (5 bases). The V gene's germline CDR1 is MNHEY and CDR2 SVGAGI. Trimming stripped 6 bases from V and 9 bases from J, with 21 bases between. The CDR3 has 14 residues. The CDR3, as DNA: TGTGCCAGCAGCAGCGGACTGGGAGCTAGTGGGCAGTACTTC. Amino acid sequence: CASSSGLGASGQYF.

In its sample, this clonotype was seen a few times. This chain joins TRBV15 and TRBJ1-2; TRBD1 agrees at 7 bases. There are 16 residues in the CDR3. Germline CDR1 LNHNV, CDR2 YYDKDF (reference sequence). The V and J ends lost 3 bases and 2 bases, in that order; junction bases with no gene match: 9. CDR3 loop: CATSRPARQGNYGYTF. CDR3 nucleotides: TGTGCCACCAGCAGGCCCGCCCGACAGGGAAACTATGGCTACACCTTC.

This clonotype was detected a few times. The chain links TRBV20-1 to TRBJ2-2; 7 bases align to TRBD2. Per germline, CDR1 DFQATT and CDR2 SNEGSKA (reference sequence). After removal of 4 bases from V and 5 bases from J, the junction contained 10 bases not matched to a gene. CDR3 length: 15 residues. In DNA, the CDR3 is TGCAGTGCTAAAGATGTGGGGGAGGGTACCGGGGAGCTGTTTTTT. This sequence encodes CSAKDVGEGTGELFF.

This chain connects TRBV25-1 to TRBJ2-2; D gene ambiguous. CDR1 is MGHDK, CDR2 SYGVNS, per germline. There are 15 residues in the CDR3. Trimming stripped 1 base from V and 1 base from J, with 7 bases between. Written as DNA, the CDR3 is TGTGCCAGCAGTGAATTTGGCAGGAACACCGGGGAGCTGTTTTTT. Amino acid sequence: CASSEFGRNTGELFF.

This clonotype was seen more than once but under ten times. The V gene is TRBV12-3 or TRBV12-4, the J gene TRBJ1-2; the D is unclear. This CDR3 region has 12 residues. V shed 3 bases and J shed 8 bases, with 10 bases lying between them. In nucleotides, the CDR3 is TGTGCCAGCAGTTTGCGGGAGGCGGGCTACACCTTC. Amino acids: CASSLREAGYTF.

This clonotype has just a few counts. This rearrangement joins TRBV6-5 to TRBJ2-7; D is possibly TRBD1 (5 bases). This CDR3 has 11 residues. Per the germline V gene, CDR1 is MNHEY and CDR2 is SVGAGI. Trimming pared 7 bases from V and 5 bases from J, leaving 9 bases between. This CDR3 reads CASKGFHEQYF. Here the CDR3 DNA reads TGTGCCAGCAAGGGGTTCCACGAGCAGTACTTC.

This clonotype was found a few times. This CDR3 reads CASHGVGTEAFF. CDR3 nucleotides: TGTGCCAGCCACGGGGTCGGGACTGAAGCTTTCTTT. J is TRBJ1-1 and V is TRBV6-5; D is uncertain. Germline V gives CDR1 MNHEY, CDR2 SVGAGI. V was clipped by 8 bases and J by 5 bases, with 12 bases between them. The CDR3 length is 12 residues.

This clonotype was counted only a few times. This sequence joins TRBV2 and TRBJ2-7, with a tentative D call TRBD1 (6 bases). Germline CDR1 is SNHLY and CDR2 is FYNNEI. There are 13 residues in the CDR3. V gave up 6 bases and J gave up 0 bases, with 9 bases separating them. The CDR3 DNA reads TGTGCCAGCAGCAGACAGGCCTCCTACGAGCAGTACTTC. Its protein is CASSRQASYEQYF.

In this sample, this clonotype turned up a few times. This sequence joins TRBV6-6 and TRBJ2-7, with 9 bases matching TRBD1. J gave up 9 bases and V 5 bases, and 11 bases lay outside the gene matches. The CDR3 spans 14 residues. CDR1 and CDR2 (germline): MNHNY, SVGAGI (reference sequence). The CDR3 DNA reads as TGTGCCAGCAGTGAACAGGGGGCCATGGCGGGGCAGTACTTC. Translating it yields CASSEQGAMAGQYF.